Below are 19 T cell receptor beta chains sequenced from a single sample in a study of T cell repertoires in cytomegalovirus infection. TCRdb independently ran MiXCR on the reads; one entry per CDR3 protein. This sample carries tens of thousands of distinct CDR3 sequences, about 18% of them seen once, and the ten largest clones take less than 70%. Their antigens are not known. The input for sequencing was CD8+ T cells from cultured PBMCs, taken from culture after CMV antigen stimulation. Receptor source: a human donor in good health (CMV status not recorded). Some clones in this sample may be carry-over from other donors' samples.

The CDR3 nucleotides are TGTGCCAGTACCCCCTTACTAGCGCCCCTAGGTACCAAAAACATTCAGTACTTC. Its translation is CASTPLLAPLGTKNIQYF. The genes are TRBV19 and TRBJ2-4; 7 bases map to TRBD2. This CDR3 has 18 amino acids. Germline assignment: CDR1 LNHDA and CDR2 SQIVND (reference sequence). After removal of 7 bases from V and 2 bases from J, the junction contained 17 bases not matched to a gene.

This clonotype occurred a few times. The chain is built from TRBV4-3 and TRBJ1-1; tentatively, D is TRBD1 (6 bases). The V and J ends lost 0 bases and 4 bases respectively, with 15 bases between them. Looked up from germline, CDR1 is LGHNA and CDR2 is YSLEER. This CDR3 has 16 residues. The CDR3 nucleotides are TGCGCCAGCAGCCAAGATAGGGCAGGGGTCGTCACTGAAGCTTTCTTT. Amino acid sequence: CASSQDRAGVVTEAFF.

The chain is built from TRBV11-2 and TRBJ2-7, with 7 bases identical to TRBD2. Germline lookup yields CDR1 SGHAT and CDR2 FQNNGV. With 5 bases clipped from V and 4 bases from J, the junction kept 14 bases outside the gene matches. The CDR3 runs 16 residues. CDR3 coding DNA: TGTGCCAGCAGCCATTCGGTAGCTAGCGGACTTTACGAGCAGTACTTC. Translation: CASSHSVASGLYEQYF.

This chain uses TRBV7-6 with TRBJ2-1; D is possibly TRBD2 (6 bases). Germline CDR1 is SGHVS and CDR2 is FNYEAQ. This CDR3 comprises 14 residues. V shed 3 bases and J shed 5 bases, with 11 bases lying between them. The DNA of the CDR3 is TGTGCCAGCAGCTTCGGCGGGATAAACAATGAGCAGTTCTTC. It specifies CASSFGGINNEQFF.

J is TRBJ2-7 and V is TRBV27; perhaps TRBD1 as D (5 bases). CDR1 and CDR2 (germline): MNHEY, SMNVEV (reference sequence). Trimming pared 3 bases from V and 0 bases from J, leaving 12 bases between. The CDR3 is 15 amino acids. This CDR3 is CASSLGHPYSYEQYF. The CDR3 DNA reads TGTGCCAGCAGTTTGGGGCACCCTTACTCCTACGAGCAGTACTTC.

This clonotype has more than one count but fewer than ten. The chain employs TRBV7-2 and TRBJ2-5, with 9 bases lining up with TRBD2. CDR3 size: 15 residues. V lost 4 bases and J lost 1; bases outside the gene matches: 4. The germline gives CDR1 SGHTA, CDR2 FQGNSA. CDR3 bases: TGTGCCAGCAGCTCCGAGCGGGAGGTCCAAGAGACCCAGTACTTC. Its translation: CASSSEREVQETQYF.

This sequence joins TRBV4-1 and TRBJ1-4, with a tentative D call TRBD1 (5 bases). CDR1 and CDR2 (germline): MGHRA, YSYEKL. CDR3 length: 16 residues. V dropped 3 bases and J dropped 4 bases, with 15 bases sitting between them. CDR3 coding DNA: TGCGCCAGCAGCCAGATCGGGGCACGGATTAATGAAAAACTGTTTTTT. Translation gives CASSQIGARINEKLFF.

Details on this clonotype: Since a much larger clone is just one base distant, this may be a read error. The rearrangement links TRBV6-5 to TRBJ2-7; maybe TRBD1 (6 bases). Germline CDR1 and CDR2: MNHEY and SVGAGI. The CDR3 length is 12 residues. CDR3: CASVDSSYGQYF. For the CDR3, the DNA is TGTGCCAGCGTGGACAGCTCCTACGGGCAGTACTTC.

DNA of the CDR3: TGTGCCAGCAGTTCCGAGGACAGATTGGGAAACACCATATATTTT. Amino acids: CASSSEDRLGNTIYF. The chain links TRBV6-2 or TRBV6-3 to TRBJ1-3, with D possibly being TRBD1 (6 bases). The CDR3 is 15 amino acids. Germline CDR1 reads MNHEY; CDR2 reads SVGEGT. Trimming shortened V by 4 bases and J by 4 bases, and 14 bases separated the two germline ends.

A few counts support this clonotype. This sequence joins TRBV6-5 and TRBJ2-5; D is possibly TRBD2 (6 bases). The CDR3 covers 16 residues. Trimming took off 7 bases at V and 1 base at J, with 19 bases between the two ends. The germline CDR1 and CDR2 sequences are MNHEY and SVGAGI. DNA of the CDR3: TGTGCCAGCACCCCGGGGGTCGTATGGGGCCAAGAGACCCAGTACTTC. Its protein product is CASTPGVVWGQETQYF.

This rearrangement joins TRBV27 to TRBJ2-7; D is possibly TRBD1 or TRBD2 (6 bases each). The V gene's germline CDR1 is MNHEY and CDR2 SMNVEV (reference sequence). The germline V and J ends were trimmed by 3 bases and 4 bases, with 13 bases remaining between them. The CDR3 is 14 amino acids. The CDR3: CASSFQTGGYEQYF. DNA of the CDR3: TGTGCCAGCAGTTTCCAGACAGGAGGGTACGAGCAGTACTTC.

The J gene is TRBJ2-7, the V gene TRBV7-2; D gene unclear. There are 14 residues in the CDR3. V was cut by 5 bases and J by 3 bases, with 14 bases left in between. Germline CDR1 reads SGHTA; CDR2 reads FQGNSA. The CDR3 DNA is TGTGCCAGCAGCCCGCTGCAGTTAGACTACGAGCAGTACTTC. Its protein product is CASSPLQLDYEQYF.

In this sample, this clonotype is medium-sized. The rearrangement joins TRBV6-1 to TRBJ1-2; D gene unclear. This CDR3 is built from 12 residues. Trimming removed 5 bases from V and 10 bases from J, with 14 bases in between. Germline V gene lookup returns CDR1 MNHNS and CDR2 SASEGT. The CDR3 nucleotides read TGTGCCAGCAGTCCTCAAAGGGAGACCTACACCTTC. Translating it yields CASSPQRETYTF.

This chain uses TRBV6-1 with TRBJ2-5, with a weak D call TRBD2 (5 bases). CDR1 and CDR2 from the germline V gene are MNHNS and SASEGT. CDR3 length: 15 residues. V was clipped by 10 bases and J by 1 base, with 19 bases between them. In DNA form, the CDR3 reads TGTGCCACCGAGAACCAATGGCGGGCCCAAGAGACCCAGTACTTC. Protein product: CATENQWRAQETQYF.

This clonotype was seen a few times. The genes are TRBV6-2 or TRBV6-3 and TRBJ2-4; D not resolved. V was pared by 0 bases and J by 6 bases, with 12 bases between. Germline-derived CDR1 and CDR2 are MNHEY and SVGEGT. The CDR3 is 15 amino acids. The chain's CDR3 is CASSYSGIPTNIQYF. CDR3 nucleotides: TGTGCCAGCAGTTACTCGGGGATCCCAACAAACATTCAGTACTTC.

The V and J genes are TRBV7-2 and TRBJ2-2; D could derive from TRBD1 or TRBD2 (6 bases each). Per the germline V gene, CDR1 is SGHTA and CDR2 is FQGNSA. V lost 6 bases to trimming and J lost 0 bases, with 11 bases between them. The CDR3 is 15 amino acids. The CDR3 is CASSRRDTNTGELFF. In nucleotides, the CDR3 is TGTGCCAGCAGTCGGCGGGACACGAACACCGGGGAGCTGTTTTTT.

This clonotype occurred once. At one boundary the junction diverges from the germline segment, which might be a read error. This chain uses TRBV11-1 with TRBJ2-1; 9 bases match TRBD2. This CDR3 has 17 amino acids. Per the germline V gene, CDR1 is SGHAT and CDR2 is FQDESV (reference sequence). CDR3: CASTLGVGGGAYNEQFF. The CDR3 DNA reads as TGTGCCAGCACCTTAGGGGTAGGCGGGGGGGCCTACAATGAGCAGTTCTTC.

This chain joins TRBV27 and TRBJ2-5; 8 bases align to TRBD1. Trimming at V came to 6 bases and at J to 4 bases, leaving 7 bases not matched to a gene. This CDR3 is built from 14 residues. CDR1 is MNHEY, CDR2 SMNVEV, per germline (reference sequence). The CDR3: CASSPDRGPETQYF. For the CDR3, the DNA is TGTGCCAGCAGCCCCGACAGGGGACCAGAGACCCAGTACTTC.

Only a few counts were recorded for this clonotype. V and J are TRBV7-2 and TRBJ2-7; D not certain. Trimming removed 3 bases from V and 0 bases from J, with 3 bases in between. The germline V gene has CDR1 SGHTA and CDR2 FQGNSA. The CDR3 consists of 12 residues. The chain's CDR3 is CASSFPSYEQYF. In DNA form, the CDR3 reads TGTGCCAGCAGCTTCCCCTCCTACGAGCAGTACTTC.